This TCR beta chain appears in the sequencing data of a study of memory CD4+ T cells and cytomegalovirus serostatus. Points from the study as a whole: Of approximately 160 reported CMV TCRbeta sequences, under 70 were found in memory CD4+ repertoires.

Single viable CD3+CD4+CD8-CD45RO+ cells were sorted as the memory CD4+ T cells. Serum IgG to CMV pp150, pp28, p38 and p52 defined serostatus. Methods used by the authors: After removing out-of-frame reads, 2.3 million or so distinct TCRbeta sequences remained. Assay used: immunoSEQ multiplex PCR; TCRdb lists only in-frame clones, some missing. D and trimming were read from the DNA, whereas the V and J calls and clone size are those reported in that table. The top ten clones hold around 0.78% of a sample with 75,000 to 90,000 clones, 65% to 85% of them seen once. The germline CDR1 and CDR2 sequences are SGHVS and FQNEAQ. This CDR3 has 14 amino acids. V was cut by 0 bases and J by 7 bases, with 7 bases left in between. Worth noting for this clone: Its antigen is unknown.

The chain carries TRBV7-8 and TRBJ1-6; no firm D call. Sequenced material: memory CD4+ T cells from blood. This TCR was sampled from an adult in good health and CMV-seronegative. The CDR3 coding sequence is TGTGCCAGCAGCTTAGCTCCGAGGAATTCACCCCTCCACTTT. Amino acids: CASSLAPRNSPLHF.